This TCR beta chain derives from a study of T cell repertoires in cytomegalovirus infection. About the research overall: The public TCR beta signatures pointed to both CMV infection and matching HLA type.

On this clonotype: A much more abundant neighbour one base away suggests this may be a read error.

This CDR3 has 15 residues. From germline, CDR1 is SQVTM and CDR2 ANQGSEA. TCRdb used MiXCR to reprocess the reads, holding one entry per CDR3 protein. Of under 350,000 distinct CDR3 sequences in the sample, 9.6% were seen once. The TCR sequence derives from a human donor in good health (CMV status not recorded). Some clones in this sample may be carry-over from other donors' samples. V gene TRBV29-1 combines with J gene TRBJ2-4, with 7 bases fitting TRBD1. Material for sequencing was PBMCs. CDR3 sequence reads: CGVVWDRLAKNIQYF. For the CDR3, the DNA is TGCGGCGTAGTTTGGGACAGATTAGCCAAAAACATTCAGTACTTC.